These 7 T cell receptor beta chains share one sample of origin, sequenced in a study of cytomegalovirus exposure and HLA in healthy donors. TCRdb keeps only in-frame clones here, not all; method: immunoSEQ multiplex PCR. The sample has around 170,000 clones; 75% to 90% are singletons. The sample was PBMCs. All receptors come from a young man in good health and CMV-seropositive.

This clone was picked up one time. The rearrangement uses TRBV28 and TRBJ1-5; a possible D gene is TRBD1 (5 bases). Germline V gene sequence: CDR1 MDHEN, CDR2 SYDVKM. The V and J ends lost 6 bases and 4 bases respectively, with 19 bases between them. The CDR3 runs 16 residues. The CDR3 region is CASSHTTAPVNQPQHF. The CDR3 DNA reads as TGTGCCAGCAGCCATACGACAGCCCCCGTAAATCAGCCCCAGCATTTT.

This sequence joins TRBV28 and TRBJ1-3; TRBD1 matches at 8 bases. CDR1 and CDR2 (germline): MDHEN, SYDVKM. The CDR3 sequence is 14 residues long. Germline trimming cut 4 bases from V and 5 bases from J; bases unmatched to any gene: 4. The CDR3 loop reads CASSYRTGRNTIYF. In DNA form, the CDR3 reads TGTGCCAGCAGTTATAGGACAGGGCGAAACACCATATATTTT.

The V call is TRBV27, the J call TRBJ2-1; possibly TRBD1 for D (5 bases). V gave up 8 bases and J gave up 5 bases, with 7 bases separating them. CDR3 length: 11 amino acids. Germline V CDR1 and CDR2: MNHEY, SMNVEV (reference sequence). CDR3 coding DNA: TGTGCCAGCCTCAGGGACAATGAGCAGTTCTTC. Its translation: CASLRDNEQFF.

This chain uses TRBV18 with TRBJ1-3; 9 bases are shared with TRBD1. In germline, CDR1 is KGHSH, CDR2 LQKENI. The J segment lost 3 bases and the V segment lost 2 bases, leaving 8 bases of the junction unmatched. The CDR3 covers 17 residues. The CDR3 reads CASSPSGTGGFGNTIYF. The CDR3 coding sequence is TGTGCCAGCTCACCAAGCGGAACAGGGGGCTTTGGAAACACCATATATTTT.

The rearrangement joins TRBV27 to TRBJ1-3; D uncertain. Germline V lookup: CDR1 MNHEY, CDR2 SMNVEV (reference sequence). V was clipped by 8 bases and J by 2 bases, with 7 bases between them. This CDR3 contains 12 residues. The CDR3, as DNA: TGTGCCAGCGGAGTACCTGGAAACACCATATATTTT. Amino acid sequence: CASGVPGNTIYF.

The chain recombines TRBV2 with TRBJ2-3; TRBD2 might be the D (5 bases). CDR1 and CDR2 from the germline V gene are SNHLY and FYNNEI. The CDR3 contains 15 residues. V was cut by 6 bases and J by 2 bases, with 15 bases left in between. The CDR3 spells CASRGGLRNTDTQYF. CDR3 DNA: TGTGCCAGCAGAGGCGGACTCCGCAACACAGATACGCAGTATTTT.

The chain joins TRBV7-2 to TRBJ2-5; possible D gene TRBD2, 6 bases. Trimming removed 3 bases at V and 4 bases at J, with 15 bases between. The CDR3 is made up of 15 amino acids. Germline loops: CDR1 SGHTA, CDR2 FQGNSA. CDR3 bases: TGTGCCAGCAGCTTTATGTCCCCGGGACTAGAGACCCAGTACTTC. This encodes CASSFMSPGLETQYF. The whole variable domain, filled in from reference TRBV7-2 and TRBJ2-5, reads GAGVSQSPSNKVTEKGKDVELRCDPISGHTALYWYRQSLGQGLEFLIYFQGNSAPDKSGLPSDRFSAERTGGSVSTLTIQRTQQEDSAVYLCASSFMSPGLETQYFGPGTRLLVL.